Detailed here is one T cell receptor beta chain. Its target is not known. Every donor provided around 10 milliliters of peripheral blood. A second about 6 to 11 cycle PCR used barcoded and J-beta primers. MiXCR, run by TCRdb on the 5' RACE reads, gives a single entry per CDR3 protein. Of roughly 1.9 million distinct CDR3 sequences listed, roughly two fifths are singletons. The V segment lost 4 bases and the J segment 4 bases; nucleotides outside the gene matches: 13. The germline gives CDR1 SGHRS, CDR2 YFSETQ. The CDR3 runs to 16 residues. This record comes from a study of blood T cells in healthy people across ages. Study-wide results and limits: Those diversity estimates obtained from one million T cells were thought to be underestimates. Naive and antigen-experienced cells were not separated, limiting conclusive comparison.

Sequenced: blood. V usage is TRBV5-1 and J usage is TRBJ1-2; 7 bases align to TRBD1. The clonotype comes from a human donor in good health. CDR3 protein: CASSMGQSAPSYGYTF. The CDR3 DNA reads as TGCGCCAGCAGCATGGGACAGTCCGCGCCCTCCTATGGCTACACCTTC.